The clone carrying this TCR beta chain was observed many times. The antigen is not known. V lost 6 bases and J lost 5, with 10 bases in between. The CDR3 contains 12 residues. Germline V gene sequence: CDR1 DFQATT, CDR2 SNEGSKA (reference sequence). In each sequencing run, over 170 million TCR-beta sequences were generated from 15-18 subjects. TCRdb redid the calling of the 5' RACE reads with MiXCR, one entry per CDR3 protein. The sample consists of 55,000 to 70,000 distinct CDR3 sequences, 2.5% to 3.5% of them appearing once. The sample comes from a study of neurological immune-mediated disorders. Study results and caveats: HTLV-1-associated myelopathy had the most TCR clonal expansion, whereas multiple sclerosis had the least (lower than in healthy controls).

The source material was PBMCs. This chain joins TRBV20-1 and TRBJ2-2, with D possibly TRBD2 on 6 matching bases. The receptor's source is a woman in her forties or fifties with multiple sclerosis. The CDR3 spells CSANSGTGELFF. The CDR3 DNA reads TGCAGTGCCAATAGCGGAACCGGGGAGCTGTTTTTT.